This record covers a single T cell receptor (beta chain). The antigen remains undetermined. Extracted from the samples, RNA was reverse transcribed into cDNA to serve as the sequencing template. Measured with immunoSEQ multiplex PCR; TCRdb has only the in-frame clones, and not every one. The sample consists of 70,000 or so clones, around 29% of them appearing once. The V gene end was trimmed by 7 bases and the J gene end by 4 bases; junction bases not matched to a gene: 15. The CDR3 spans 16 residues. Germline V lookup: CDR1 SGHAT, CDR2 FQNNGV. This sample is drawn from a study of CD8+ T cells in alopecia areata. General study points: Elevated clonality characterized lesional scalp relative to normal scalp, particularly in alopecia totalis/universalis. Scalp clonality dropped significantly under tofacitinib, as did expanded CD8+ top-100 clones.

Treatment specified: oral pan-JAK inhibitor, 5-10 mg twice daily. The chain uses TRBV11-2 and TRBJ2-5; TRBD1 aligns across 7 bases. This TCR was recovered from a human donor with alopecia areata. The specimen was CD8+ T cells sorted from blood, collected at week 4, from a patient treated with tofacitinib. As DNA, the CDR3 is TGTGCCAGCAACCGAGCCGGGACAGCGTCTGGAGAGACCCAGTACTTC. It specifies CASNRAGTASGETQYF.